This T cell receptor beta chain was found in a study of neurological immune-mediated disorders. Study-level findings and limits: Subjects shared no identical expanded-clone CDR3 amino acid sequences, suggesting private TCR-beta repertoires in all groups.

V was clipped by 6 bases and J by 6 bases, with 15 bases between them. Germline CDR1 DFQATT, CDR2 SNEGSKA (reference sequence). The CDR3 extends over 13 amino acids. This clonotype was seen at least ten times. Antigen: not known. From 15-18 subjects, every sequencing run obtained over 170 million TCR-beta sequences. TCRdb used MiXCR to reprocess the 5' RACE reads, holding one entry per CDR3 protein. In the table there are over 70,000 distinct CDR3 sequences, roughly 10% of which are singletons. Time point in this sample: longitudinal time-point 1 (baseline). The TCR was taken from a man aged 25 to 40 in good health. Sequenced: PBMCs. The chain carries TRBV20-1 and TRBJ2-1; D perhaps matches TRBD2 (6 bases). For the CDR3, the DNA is TGCAGTGCCCGAGGGACTTACCTCAATGAGCAGTTCTTC. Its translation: CSARGTYLNEQFF.